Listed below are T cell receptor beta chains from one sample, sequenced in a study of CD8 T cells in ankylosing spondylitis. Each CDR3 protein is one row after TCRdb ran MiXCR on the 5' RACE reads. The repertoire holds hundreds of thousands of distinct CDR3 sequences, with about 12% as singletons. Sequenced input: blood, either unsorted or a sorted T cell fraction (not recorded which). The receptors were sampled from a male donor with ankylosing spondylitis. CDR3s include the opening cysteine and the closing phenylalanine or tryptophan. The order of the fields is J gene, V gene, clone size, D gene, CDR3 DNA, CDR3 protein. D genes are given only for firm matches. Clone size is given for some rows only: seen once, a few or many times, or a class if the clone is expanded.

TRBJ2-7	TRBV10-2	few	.	TGCGCCAGCAGTGCGGCAGGGATGTCCTACGAGCAGTACTTC	CASSAAGMSYEQYF
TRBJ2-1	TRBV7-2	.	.	TGTGCCAGCAGCAGACTTTTTAACAATGAGCAGTTCTTC	CASSRLFNNEQFF
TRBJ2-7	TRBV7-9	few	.	TGTGCCAGCAGCCCCCGGGACGTTCCCTACGAGCAGTACTTC	CASSPRDVPYEQYF
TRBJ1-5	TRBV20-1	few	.	TGCAGTGCGCATCGACTTAGCAATCAGCCCCAGCATTTT	CSAHRLSNQPQHF
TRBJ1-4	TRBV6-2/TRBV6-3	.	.	TGTGCCAGCAGTTACCCCTCCGGGACGGGTGAAAAACTGTTTTTT	CASSYPSGTGEKLFF
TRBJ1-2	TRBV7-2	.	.	TGTGCCAGCAGCTCGGGAACAGGGCTTAACTATGGCTACACCTTC	CASSSGTGLNYGYTF
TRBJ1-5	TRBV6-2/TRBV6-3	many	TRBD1	TGTGCCAGCAGTTACCCCGGGACAGGGGACTACTATAATCAGCCCCAGCATTTT	CASSYPGTGDYYNQPQHF
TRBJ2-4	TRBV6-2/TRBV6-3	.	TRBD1	TGTGCCAGCAGTTACGGGGGGACAGGGATTGTGGACATTCAGTACTTC	CASSYGGTGIVDIQYF
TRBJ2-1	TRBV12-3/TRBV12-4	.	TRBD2	TGTGCCAGCAGTCTCCGGACTAGCGGGGGCCGGGAGTTCTTC	CASSLRTSGGREFF
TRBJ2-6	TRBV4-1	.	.	TGCGCCAGCAGCCAATTGGACCTAATCCCTGACGGGGCCAACGTCCTGACTTTC	CASSQLDLIPDGANVLTF
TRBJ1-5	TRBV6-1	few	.	TGTGCCAGCAGTGAAGCGTCAGGGAATCAGCCCCAGCATTTT	CASSEASGNQPQHF
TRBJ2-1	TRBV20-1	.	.	TGCAGTGCTAGCCCGGGACGCCCGAAGGGGAATGAGCAGTTCTTC	CSASPGRPKGNEQFF
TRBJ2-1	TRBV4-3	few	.	TGCGCCAGCAGCCAAGCAGGACGACCTTATCCGGACAATGAGCAGTTCTTC	CASSQAGRPYPDNEQFF
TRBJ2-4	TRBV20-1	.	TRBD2	TGCAGTGCCGACGATTGGGAGGGTAGAGCCAAAAACATTCAGTACTTC	CSADDWEGRAKNIQYF
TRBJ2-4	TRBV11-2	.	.	TGTGCCAGCAGCTTAGATGGGGTTCAGTACTTC	CASSLDGVQYF
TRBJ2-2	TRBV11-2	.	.	TGTGCCAGCAGCTCCCAGTTTTTAGGGTTACGATCAAACACCGGGGAGCTGTTTTTT	CASSSQFLGLRSNTGELFF
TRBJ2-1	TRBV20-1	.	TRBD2	TGCAGTGCTCGAGTAGCGGGGTCCTTCTACAATGAGCAGTTCTTC	CSARVAGSFYNEQFF
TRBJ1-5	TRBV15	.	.	TGTGCCACCAGCGGACTGAATCAGCCCCAGCATTTT	CATSGLNQPQHF
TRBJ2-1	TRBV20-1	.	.	TGCAGTGCTAGAGACCGCCGTCGAAACAATGAGCAGTTCTTC	CSARDRRRNNEQFF
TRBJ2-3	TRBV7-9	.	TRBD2	TGTGCCAGCAGCTTAGGGACTAGCGAGGATACGCAGTATTTT	CASSLGTSEDTQYF
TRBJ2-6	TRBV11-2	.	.	TGTGCCAGCAGCTTACAGGGCGGAAGGGGCTCTGGGGCCAACGTCCTGACTTTC	CASSLQGGRGSGANVLTF
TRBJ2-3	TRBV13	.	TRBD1	TGTGCCAGCAGCTTCGGGACAGGTTGGAGCACAGATACGCAGTATTTT	CASSFGTGWSTDTQYF
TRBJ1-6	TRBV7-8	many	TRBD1	TGTGCCAGCAGCATCGGACAGGGGAGAGGTTCACCCCTCCACTTT	CASSIGQGRGSPLHF
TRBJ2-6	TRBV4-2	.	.	TGTGCCAGCAGCCAAGCCCTACTGTACTCTGGGGCCAACGTCCTGACTTTC	CASSQALLYSGANVLTF
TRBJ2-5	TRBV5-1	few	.	TGCGCCAGCAGGGGTTCAGGAAAAGAGACCCAGTACTTC	CASRGSGKETQYF
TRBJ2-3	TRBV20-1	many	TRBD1	TGCAGTGCTAGAGATGTGCAGGGGGCAGATACGCAGTATTTT	CSARDVQGADTQYF
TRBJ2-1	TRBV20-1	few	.	TGCAGTCCAAAATTAGCGGAAACCTACAATGAGCAGTTCTTC	CSPKLAETYNEQFF
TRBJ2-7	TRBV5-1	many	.	TGCGCCAGCAGCTCAGCGGCGGGGACCTACGAGCAGTACTTC	CASSSAAGTYEQYF
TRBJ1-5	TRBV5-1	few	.	TGCGCCAGCAGCTCAGGCGACGGGTATCAGCCCCAGCATTTT	CASSSGDGYQPQHF
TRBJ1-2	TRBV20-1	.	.	TGCAGTGCTAGCGGGGGGTCCCTTAACTATGGCTACACCTTC	CSASGGSLNYGYTF
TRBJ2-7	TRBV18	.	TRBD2	TGTGCCAGCTCACCAAGGCTAGCGGGGCCTTCCTACGAGCAGTACTTC	CASSPRLAGPSYEQYF
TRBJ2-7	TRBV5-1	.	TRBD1	TGCGCCAGCAGCTTGGCTGCGGGACAGGCAACCTACGAGCAGTACTTC	CASSLAAGQATYEQYF